A selection of T cell receptor beta chains follows, all from one sample in a study of cytomegalovirus exposure and HLA in healthy donors. TCRdb keeps only in-frame clones here, not all; method: immunoSEQ multiplex PCR. The table has some 310,000 clones, nearly 90% seen once. The specimen was PBMCs. The receptors were sampled from a man aged 25 to 40 in good health and CMV-seronegative. Each CDR3 is given with its conserved first and last residue. D genes are given only for firm matches. Not all rows give a size; the values are once, few, many and, for expanded clones, a class.

clone_size: .
j_call: TRBJ2-2
d_call: .
v_call: TRBV18
cdr3_nt: TGTGCCAGCTCACCACCAAAAAGGGGCAAGGCCGGGGAGCTGTTTTTT
cdr3_aa: CASSPPKRGKAGELFF

clone_size: .
j_call: TRBJ1-2
d_call: .
v_call: TRBV4-1
cdr3_nt: TGCGCCAGCAGCCACGCGGGGTTCTATGGCTACACCTTC
cdr3_aa: CASSHAGFYGYTF

clone_size: .
j_call: TRBJ2-3
d_call: TRBD2
v_call: TRBV7-2
cdr3_nt: TGTGCCAGCAGGGTTCCGGGACTAGCGGGGGGGCCCCCAGATACGCAGTATTTT
cdr3_aa: CASRVPGLAGGPPDTQYF

clone_size: .
j_call: TRBJ1-2
d_call: .
v_call: TRBV7-9
cdr3_nt: TGTGCCAGCAGCCAAGGACAGATTAACTATGGCTACACCTTC
cdr3_aa: CASSQGQINYGYTF

clone_size: .
j_call: TRBJ2-1
d_call: .
v_call: TRBV7-9
cdr3_nt: TGTGCCAGCAGCTTCACCTACTACAATGAGCAGTTCTTC
cdr3_aa: CASSFTYYNEQFF

clone_size: .
j_call: TRBJ1-1
d_call: .
v_call: TRBV19
cdr3_nt: TGTGCCAGTTCTAGGGGGATGAACACTGAAGCTTTCTTT
cdr3_aa: CASSRGMNTEAFF

clone_size: .
j_call: TRBJ1-2
d_call: TRBD1
v_call: TRBV27
cdr3_nt: TGTGCCAGCAGGCCCACAGGGGGCGATAGCTATGGCTACACCTTC
cdr3_aa: CASRPTGGDSYGYTF

clone_size: .
j_call: TRBJ2-2
d_call: TRBD2
v_call: TRBV19
cdr3_nt: TGTGCCACCTGGCGGGGGGTCTCGAACACCGGGGAGCTGTTTTTT
cdr3_aa: CATWRGVSNTGELFF

clone_size: .
j_call: TRBJ1-1
d_call: TRBD1
v_call: TRBV5-1
cdr3_nt: TGCGCCAGCAGCCCAGGGGGCGTTGGCACTGAAGCTTTCTTT
cdr3_aa: CASSPGGVGTEAFF

clone_size: .
j_call: TRBJ2-1
d_call: .
v_call: TRBV7-8
cdr3_nt: TGTGCCAGCAGCTTAGATCTGTACAATGAGCAGTTCTTC
cdr3_aa: CASSLDLYNEQFF

clone_size: .
j_call: TRBJ2-2
d_call: TRBD2
v_call: TRBV30
cdr3_nt: TGTGCCTGGTTAGGCAGGCCGGGGGGGCGGTCCGGGGAGCTGTTTTTT
cdr3_aa: CAWLGRPGGRSGELFF

clone_size: .
j_call: TRBJ2-7
d_call: .
v_call: TRBV7-2
cdr3_nt: TGTGCCAGCAGCTTAACTCGGGCGGGGCCAGTTTCCTACGAGCAGTACTTC
cdr3_aa: CASSLTRAGPVSYEQYF

clone_size: .
j_call: TRBJ2-3
d_call: .
v_call: TRBV7-2
cdr3_nt: TGTGCCAGCAGCTCGGGACTGCTTAGCACAGATACGCAGTATTTT
cdr3_aa: CASSSGLLSTDTQYF

clone_size: .
j_call: TRBJ2-7
d_call: .
v_call: TRBV5-1
cdr3_nt: TGCGCCAGCAGCTTGGCCCGGGTCTCATACGAGCAGTACTTC
cdr3_aa: CASSLARVSYEQYF

clone_size: .
j_call: TRBJ2-1
d_call: TRBD2
v_call: TRBV6-5
cdr3_nt: TGTGCCAGCAGTAACGGGCTAGCGGGGGGAAATGAGCAGTTCTTC
cdr3_aa: CASSNGLAGGNEQFF

clone_size: .
j_call: TRBJ2-7
d_call: .
v_call: TRBV19
cdr3_nt: TGTGCCAGTAGTACGAGTTCCGGCCAGGTCCGTCCCTACGAGCAGTACTTC
cdr3_aa: CASSTSSGQVRPYEQYF

clone_size: .
j_call: TRBJ1-6
d_call: .
v_call: TRBV6-5
cdr3_nt: TGTGCCAGCTGGAGGTATAATTCACCCCTCCACTTT
cdr3_aa: CASWRYNSPLHF

clone_size: .
j_call: TRBJ2-2
d_call: TRBD1
v_call: TRBV19
cdr3_nt: TGTGCCAGTAGTCAACAGGGGTCCACCGGGGAGCTGTTTTTT
cdr3_aa: CASSQQGSTGELFF

clone_size: once
j_call: TRBJ2-7
d_call: .
v_call: TRBV29-1
cdr3_nt: TGCAGCGTTCAAGGGAGCTCCTACGAGCAGTACTTC
cdr3_aa: CSVQGSSYEQYF

clone_size: once
j_call: TRBJ2-3
d_call: .
v_call: TRBV18
cdr3_nt: TGTGCCAGCTCACCACCAGGGGGGGACTATACGCAGTATTTT
cdr3_aa: CASSPPGGDYTQYF

clone_size: .
j_call: TRBJ2-7
d_call: .
v_call: TRBV5-6
cdr3_nt: TGTGCCAGCAGCTTGGCCGATTCAAGGGGATACGAGCAGTACTTC
cdr3_aa: CASSLADSRGYEQYF

clone_size: .
j_call: TRBJ2-5
d_call: .
v_call: TRBV5-6
cdr3_nt: TGTGCCAGCAGCTTGGGATCCTCGAGGAGGGGACTGAAAGAGACCCAGTACTTC
cdr3_aa: CASSLGSSRRGLKETQYF

clone_size: .
j_call: TRBJ1-5
d_call: .
v_call: TRBV18
cdr3_nt: TGTGCCAGCTCGATCGACAGTAGGTTTGGCAATCAGCCCCAGCATTTT
cdr3_aa: CASSIDSRFGNQPQHF

clone_size: .
j_call: TRBJ1-5
d_call: .
v_call: TRBV6-1
cdr3_nt: TGTGCCAGCAGCTTGGACAGCGATCAGCCCCAGCATTTT
cdr3_aa: CASSLDSDQPQHF

clone_size: once
j_call: TRBJ2-7
d_call: TRBD1
v_call: TRBV30
cdr3_nt: TGTGCCTGGAAGGGACAGCTATTCTACGAGCAGTACTTC
cdr3_aa: CAWKGQLFYEQYF

clone_size: .
j_call: TRBJ2-1
d_call: .
v_call: TRBV7-9
cdr3_nt: TGTGCCAGCAGCTTAGCAAGTACAGGAAATGAGCAGTTCTTC
cdr3_aa: CASSLASTGNEQFF

clone_size: .
j_call: TRBJ2-3
d_call: TRBD2
v_call: TRBV4-1
cdr3_nt: TGCGCCAGCAGCCAAGAATCGGGACTAGCGGGGGGGACAAGCACAGATACGCAGTATTTT
cdr3_aa: CASSQESGLAGGTSTDTQYF

clone_size: .
j_call: TRBJ2-1
d_call: .
v_call: TRBV6-5
cdr3_nt: TGTGCCAGCAGCCGCCCCGGGAAAGCTATCAATGAGCAGTTCTTC
cdr3_aa: CASSRPGKAINEQFF

clone_size: few
j_call: TRBJ1-1
d_call: TRBD1
v_call: TRBV7-9
cdr3_nt: TGTGCCAGCAGCTTTAGGGGACAGGTAAGGAACACTGAAGCTTTCTTT
cdr3_aa: CASSFRGQVRNTEAFF

clone_size: .
j_call: TRBJ1-5
d_call: .
v_call: TRBV27
cdr3_nt: TGTGCCAGCAGTACCCGGGGCAATCAGCCCCAGCATTTT
cdr3_aa: CASSTRGNQPQHF

clone_size: .
j_call: TRBJ1-6
d_call: .
v_call: TRBV5-1
cdr3_nt: TGCGCCAGCAGCTTGGTTGGGGGCGCCGGTTCACCCCTCCACTTT
cdr3_aa: CASSLVGGAGSPLHF

clone_size: .
j_call: TRBJ2-7
d_call: TRBD2
v_call: TRBV19
cdr3_nt: TGTGCCAGTAGTATACTAGCGGGGGATTACGAGCAGTACTTC
cdr3_aa: CASSILAGDYEQYF

clone_size: few
j_call: TRBJ2-5
d_call: TRBD2
v_call: TRBV7-2
cdr3_nt: TGTGCCAGCAGCTTAGCTCATGGACGGGGGGGCCGTGAGACCCAGTACTTC
cdr3_aa: CASSLAHGRGGRETQYF

clone_size: .
j_call: TRBJ2-5
d_call: .
v_call: TRBV10-3
cdr3_nt: TGTGCCATCAGTGGGGGACTCGGAGTGGAGACCCAGTACTTC
cdr3_aa: CAISGGLGVETQYF

clone_size: .
j_call: TRBJ1-1
d_call: .
v_call: TRBV29-1
cdr3_nt: TGCAGCGTTGGTATTCGGGGGAACACTGAAGCTTTCTTT
cdr3_aa: CSVGIRGNTEAFF

clone_size: once
j_call: TRBJ2-3
d_call: .
v_call: TRBV4-3
cdr3_nt: TGCGCCAGCAGCCAAGACCGACAGACCACAGATACGCAGTATTTT
cdr3_aa: CASSQDRQTTDTQYF

clone_size: .
j_call: TRBJ2-5
d_call: TRBD2
v_call: TRBV11-2
cdr3_nt: TGTGCCAGCAGCTCCCAGGGAGGGGTAGGGGAGACCCAGTACTTC
cdr3_aa: CASSSQGGVGETQYF